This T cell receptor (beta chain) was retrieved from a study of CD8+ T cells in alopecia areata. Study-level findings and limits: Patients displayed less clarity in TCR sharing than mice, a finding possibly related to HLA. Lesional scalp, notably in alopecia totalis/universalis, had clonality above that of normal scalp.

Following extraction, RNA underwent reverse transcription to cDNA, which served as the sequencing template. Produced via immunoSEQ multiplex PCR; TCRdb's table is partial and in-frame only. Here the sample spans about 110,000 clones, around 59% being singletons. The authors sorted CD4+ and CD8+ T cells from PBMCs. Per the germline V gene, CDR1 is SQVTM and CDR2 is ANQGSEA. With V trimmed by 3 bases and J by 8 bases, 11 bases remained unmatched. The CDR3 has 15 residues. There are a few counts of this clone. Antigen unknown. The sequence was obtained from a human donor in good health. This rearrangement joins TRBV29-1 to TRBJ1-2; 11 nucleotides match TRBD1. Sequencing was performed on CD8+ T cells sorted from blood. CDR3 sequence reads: CSVDLRDRGISGYTF. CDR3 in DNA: TGCAGCGTTGATCTTCGGGACAGGGGGATAAGCGGCTACACCTTC.